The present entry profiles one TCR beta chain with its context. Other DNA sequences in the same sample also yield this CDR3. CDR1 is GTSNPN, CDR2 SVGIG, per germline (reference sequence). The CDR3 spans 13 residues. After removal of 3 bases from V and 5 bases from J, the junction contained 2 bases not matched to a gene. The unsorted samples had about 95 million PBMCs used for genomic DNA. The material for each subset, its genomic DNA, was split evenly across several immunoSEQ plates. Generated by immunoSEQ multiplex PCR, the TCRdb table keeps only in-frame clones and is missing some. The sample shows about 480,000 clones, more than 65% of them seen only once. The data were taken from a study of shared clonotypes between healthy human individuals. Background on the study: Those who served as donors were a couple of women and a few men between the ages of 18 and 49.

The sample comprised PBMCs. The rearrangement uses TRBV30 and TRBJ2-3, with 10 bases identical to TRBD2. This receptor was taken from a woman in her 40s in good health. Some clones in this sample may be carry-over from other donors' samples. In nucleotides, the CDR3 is TGTGCCTGGAGGCTAGCGGGAGTAGATACGCAGTATTTT. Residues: CAWRLAGVDTQYF.